The 18 T cell receptor beta chains below all came from one sample that was sequenced in a study of T cell changes during pregnancy in multiple sclerosis (dated by TCRdb to 2018 to 2020). The library was prepared using the immunoSEQ multiplex PCR assay. The immuneACCESS repertoire file appears here via TCRdb, limited to in-frame rearrangements. These files lack a portion of the clones; in checked studies, under half of the deficit traces to unresolved V genes, and the cause of the others is not known. This sample is represented by about 75,000 clones; over 85% of them were singletons. The top ten hold roughly 0.14% of the sample. The input for sequencing was CD4+ T cells from peripheral blood mononuclear cells, taken after pregnancy. These receptors all stem from a female donor with multiple sclerosis, enrolled in a pregnancy study.

The V gene is TRBV7-9, the J gene TRBJ1-3; no clear D. With 4 bases removed from V and 3 bases from J, the gap between germline ends came to 10 bases. This CDR3 is built from 14 residues. The germline V gene encodes CDR1 SEHNR and CDR2 FQNEAQ (reference sequence). CDR3 sequence reads: CASSSEGSGNTIYF. In nucleotides, the CDR3 is TGTGCCAGCAGCTCCGAGGGAAGTGGAAACACCATATATTTT.

The chain uses TRBV28 and TRBJ2-5; 7 nucleotides align to TRBD2. Unmatched junction bases numbered 8, after V lost 6 bases and J lost 1 base. Germline-derived CDR1 and CDR2 are MDHEN and SYDVKM. The length of the CDR3 is 15 residues. The CDR3 reads CASRGRAVSQETQYF. The DNA for the CDR3 is TGTGCCAGCAGAGGGAGGGCCGTTTCCCAAGAGACCCAGTACTTC.

DNA of the CDR3: TGTGCCAGCAGTTTCCAGGGGCTGGGTAGCAATCAGCCCCAGCATTTT. It encodes CASSFQGLGSNQPQHF. V and J are TRBV28 and TRBJ1-5; perhaps TRBD1 as D (6 bases). Trimming took 3 bases from V and 0 from J, leaving 12 bases between them. The CDR3 length is 16 residues. In germline, CDR1 is MDHEN, CDR2 SYDVKM.

The rearrangement links TRBV5-1 to TRBJ1-1, with 8 bases fitting TRBD1. CDR3 length: 15 amino acids. Trimming took 0 bases from V and 4 from J; bases not matched to a gene: 5. Germline-derived CDR1 and CDR2 are SGHRS and YFSETQ. The CDR3 DNA reads TGCGCCAGCAGCTTGGGGCAGGGGGCTAGCACTGAAGCTTTCTTT. This sequence encodes CASSLGQGASTEAFF. The variable domain in full, with the rest retrieved from reference TRBV5-1 and TRBJ1-1, is KAGVTQTPRYLIKTRGQQVTLSCSPISGHRSVSWYQQTPGQGLQFLFEYFSETQRNKGNFPGRFSGRQFSNSRSEMNVSTLELGDSALYLCASSLGQGASTEAFFGQGTRLTVV.

The chain is built from TRBV29-1 and TRBJ2-1; unclear D gene. V lost 0 bases to trimming and J lost 0 bases, with 9 bases between them. Germline V gene sequence: CDR1 SQVTM, CDR2 ANQGSEA. The CDR3 runs to 15 residues. CDR3 DNA: TGCAGCGTTGAAGAGGCGGTAGGCTCCTACAATGAGCAGTTCTTC. It codes for CSVEEAVGSYNEQFF.

CDR3 in DNA: TGCGCCAGCAGCCAAGCCCCGCTGACAGGGTATGGGGCCAACGTCCTGACTTTC. Its protein product is CASSQAPLTGYGANVLTF. The chain has TRBV4-3 and TRBJ2-6; 7 bases align to TRBD1. Germline V lookup: CDR1 LGHNA, CDR2 YSLEER. Trimming took 1 base from V and 3 from J; bases not matched to a gene: 9. This CDR3 contains 18 residues.

The rearrangement uses TRBV5-1 and TRBJ1-1; D call uncertain. CDR1 is SGHRS and CDR2 is YFSETQ in the germline V gene. The V end lost 0 bases, the J end lost 8 bases, and 8 bases lay between the germline ends. CDR3 length equals 12 residues. The CDR3 DNA follows: TGCGCCAGCAGCTTGGGAACAGTAGAAGCTTTCTTT. This encodes CASSLGTVEAFF.

The chain employs TRBV27 and TRBJ2-1, with TRBD2 matching over 8 bases. CDR3 length: 16 residues. Per the germline V gene, CDR1 is MNHEY and CDR2 is SMNVEV (reference sequence). Unmatched junction bases numbered 10, after V lost 1 base and J lost 8 bases. The CDR3 coding sequence is TGTGCCAGCAGTTTATTGGGAGCGGGAGTAACCGATGAGCAGTTCTTC. Protein: CASSLLGAGVTDEQFF.

The V gene is TRBV2, the J gene TRBJ1-2; D is undetermined. The CDR3 runs 15 residues. Germline V CDR1 and CDR2: SNHLY, FYNNEI. Trimming cost V 6 bases and J 0 bases, with 14 bases left between them. The CDR3 is CASRTDGHSNYGYTF. The CDR3 DNA follows: TGTGCCAGCAGGACCGATGGGCATTCTAACTATGGCTACACCTTC.

V and J are TRBV19 and TRBJ1-2; 9 bases match TRBD1. From germline, CDR1 is LNHDA and CDR2 SQIVND (reference sequence). Trimming removed 3 bases from V and 4 bases from J; junction bases left unmatched: 6. This CDR3 has 15 amino acids. For the CDR3, the DNA is TGTGCCAGTAGTATGGGACAGGGCAACTCCTATGGCTACACCTTC. It yields the protein CASSMGQGNSYGYTF.

The DNA for the CDR3 is TGCGCCAGCAGTCGCCCGATCCAGGGATTGCTAGCGGGAGGTACGGATGAGCAGTTCTTC. It specifies CASSRPIQGLLAGGTDEQFF. This chain links TRBV23-1 with TRBJ2-1; 11 bases are a match to TRBD2. TRBV23-1 is an open reading frame, and its role is uncertain. The CDR3 is 20 residues long. The V and J ends lost 4 bases and 8 bases, in that order; junction bases with no gene match: 22.

In its sample, this clone was seen once. The genes are TRBV19 and TRBJ2-1; D not resolved. The CDR3 has 13 residues. Germline lookup yields CDR1 LNHDA and CDR2 SQIVND (reference sequence). Trimming removed 3 bases from V and 4 bases from J, with 7 bases in between. DNA of the CDR3: TGTGCCAGTAGTATCGGGTATTACAATGAGCAGTTCTTC. Translation: CASSIGYYNEQFF.

This clone was counted a single time. CDR3 nucleotides: TGTGCCAGCAGTGAATGGGGGGGGAGGTTCACCGGGGAGCTGTTTTTT. Its protein product is CASSEWGGRFTGELFF. The rearrangement uses TRBV25-1 and TRBJ2-2, with 7 bases that match TRBD2. Germline CDR1 MGHDK, CDR2 SYGVNS. The CDR3 spans 16 residues. V was pared by 1 base and J by 4 bases, with 6 bases of the junction left unmatched.

The chain has TRBV11-1 and TRBJ2-7; 8 bases agree with TRBD2. Per germline, CDR1 SGHAT and CDR2 FQDESV (reference sequence). The CDR3 is 16 residues long. The V segment lost 4 bases and the J segment 7 bases; nucleotides outside the gene matches: 15. The CDR3 sequence: CASSSRGERERLEQYF. As DNA, the CDR3 is TGTGCCAGCAGCTCCCGAGGTGAGCGGGAGAGGTTAGAGCAGTACTTC.

The rearrangement uses TRBV6-1 and TRBJ1-5, with 10 bases lining up with TRBD1. This CDR3 region has 17 residues. The germline CDR1 and CDR2 sequences are MNHNS and SASEGT. The J segment lost 0 bases and the V segment lost 4 bases, leaving 6 bases of the junction unmatched. The CDR3 region is CASSASDRGASNQPQHF. CDR3 sequence (DNA): TGTGCCAGCAGTGCCTCGGACAGGGGGGCTAGCAATCAGCCCCAGCATTTT.

The gene calls are TRBV18 and TRBJ1-1, with D hard to call. The CDR3 covers 14 residues. Germline CDR1 reads KGHSH; CDR2 reads LQKENI. Trimming took off 2 bases at V and 1 base at J, with 8 bases between the two ends. The DNA of the CDR3 is TGTGCCAGCTCACCAATCCCCTCGAACACTGAAGCTTTCTTT. Amino acids: CASSPIPSNTEAFF.

The chain joins TRBV6-1 to TRBJ2-1; 7 nucleotides line up with TRBD1. The CDR3 runs to 15 residues. V was pared by 2 bases and J by 0 bases, with 1 base of the junction left unmatched. CDR1 is MNHNS, CDR2 SASEGT, per germline. The CDR3 loop reads CASSEWDSSYNEQFF. CDR3 DNA: TGTGCCAGCAGTGAATGGGACAGCTCCTACAATGAGCAGTTCTTC.

The chain couples TRBV14 to TRBJ2-1; a weak D match, TRBD2 (5 bases). Between the trimmed V and J ends, which lost 4 bases and 9 bases, there was a span of 13 bases. From germline, CDR1 is SGHDN and CDR2 FVKESK. CDR3 length: 13 amino acids. CDR3 DNA: TGTGCCAGCAGCCCTGCTACTAGAAGTGAGCAGTTCTTC. Translation: CASSPATRSEQFF.